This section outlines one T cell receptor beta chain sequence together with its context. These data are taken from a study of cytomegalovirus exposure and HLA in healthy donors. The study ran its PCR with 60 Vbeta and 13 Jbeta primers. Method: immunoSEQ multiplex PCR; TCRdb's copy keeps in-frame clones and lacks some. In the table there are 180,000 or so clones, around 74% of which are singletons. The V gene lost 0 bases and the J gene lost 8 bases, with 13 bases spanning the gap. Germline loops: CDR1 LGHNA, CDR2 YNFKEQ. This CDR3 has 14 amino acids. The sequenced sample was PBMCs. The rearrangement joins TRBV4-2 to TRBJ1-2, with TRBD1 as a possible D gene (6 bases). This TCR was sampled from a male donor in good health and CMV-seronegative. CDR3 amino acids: CASSQEDSLGGYTF. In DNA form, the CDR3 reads TGTGCCAGCAGCCAAGAGGACAGCCTGGGCGGCTACACCTTC.